The sequence of this TCR beta chain was determined in a study of T cells expressing NK-cell markers. About the study: Sorted CD3+CD56+NKG2C+, CD3+CD56+NKG2C- and CD3+CD56-NKG2C+ T cells supplied TCR beta repertoires. HCMV seropositivity marked seven of the eight sequenced donors; one was seronegative. Findings of the study overall: Evidence did not settle whether expanded NKG2C+ T cell clones targeted HCMV. Dominant NKG2C+ clonotype frequencies of roughly 1.0-7.5% of CD8+ T cells were measured in several donors.

With the 5' RACE reads reprocessed, TCRdb shows one record per CDR3 protein and no DNA. In all, the sample yields about 390,000 distinct CDR3 sequences. The germline V gene has CDR1 MNHEY and CDR2 SVGEGT. The CDR3 totals 14 residues. About this clonotype itself: No antigen is known for it.

This sequence originates from a woman aged 50 to 60 in good health. Sequencing used blood T cells: a sorted CD56 or NKG2C T cell subset, CD4+ or CD8+ T cells, or bulk PBMC T cells (not recorded which). The chain links TRBV6-2 or TRBV6-3 to TRBJ1-2. The CDR3 loop reads CASSTIDGFYGYTF.